The entry below describes one TCR beta chain. V dropped 5 bases and J dropped 4 bases, with 13 bases sitting between them. The germline gives CDR1 MDHEN, CDR2 SYDVKM. The CDR3 length is 14 residues. Next came a second PCR, run for about 7 to 12 cycles, which used a sample-barcoded 5' primer along with a J-beta primer mix. In TCRdb, the 5' RACE reads were re-called with MiXCR into one record per CDR3 protein. The sample shows about 800,000 distinct CDR3 sequences, roughly 25% of them seen only once. This sample is drawn from a study of blood T cells in healthy people across ages. In addition, the sample was reused for a study of T cells of mothers and their children. According to that study: A few mothers and their six children, all healthy Caucasians, donated.

The receptor was derived from a boy younger than 18 in good health. The rearrangement joins TRBV28 to TRBJ2-3; D may be TRBD1 (6 bases). Sequenced material: blood. DNA of the CDR3: TGTGCCAGCAGTCCCAGGGACACACCAGATACGCAGTATTTT. This codes for CASSPRDTPDTQYF.